The 18 T cell receptor beta chains listed next were all sequenced from one sample in a study of breast tumors, draining lymph nodes, adjacent tissues. TCRdb analysed the multiplex PCR reads with MiXCR anew, one entry per CDR3 protein. The table records about 14,000 distinct CDR3 sequences, 55% to 60% of them present only once. Sequenced input: tumor-adjacent breast tissue. Source of these receptors: a female donor with breast cancer. Some clones in this sample may be carry-over from other donors' samples.

This chain joins TRBV10-2 and TRBJ2-1, with D perhaps TRBD1 or TRBD2 (5 bases each). The CDR3 covers 16 residues. The V gene's germline CDR1 is WSHSY and CDR2 SAAADI. V gave up 4 bases and J gave up 4 bases, with 17 bases separating them. The CDR3, as DNA: TGCGCCAGCAGTGTTGAGGGGATACTGTATTACAATGAGCAGTTCTTC. This gives the protein CASSVEGILYYNEQFF.

The CDR3 region is CAISEVAINLGGELFF. The CDR3 DNA is TGTGCCATCAGTGAAGTAGCTATTAACCTCGGCGGGGAGCTGTTTTTT. V usage is TRBV10-3 and J usage is TRBJ2-2; no clear D gene. The germline gives CDR1 ENHRY, CDR2 SYGVKD. The CDR3 consists of 16 residues. Trimming pared 3 bases from V and 7 bases from J, leaving 18 bases between.

This chain links TRBV12-3 or TRBV12-4 with TRBJ1-4; D is perhaps TRBD1 (6 bases). V lost 2 bases and J lost 8, with 12 bases in between. The CDR3 loop spans 14 amino acids. CDR3 coding DNA: TGTGCCAGCAGTTTATTAAGGCAGGGGGAAAAACTGTTTTTT. Translation: CASSLLRQGEKLFF.

The table lists this clonotype with many counts. The gene calls are TRBV6-5 and TRBJ1-5; D ambiguous. The V gene lost 0 bases and the J gene lost 2 bases, with 8 bases spanning the gap. This CDR3 is built from 15 residues. The germline V gene encodes CDR1 MNHEY and CDR2 SVGAGI. The CDR3 protein is CASSYSIWGNQPQHF. The CDR3 nucleotides read TGTGCCAGCAGTTACTCGATTTGGGGCAATCAGCCCCAGCATTTT.

This clonotype was detected ten times or more. This chain joins TRBV7-9 and TRBJ2-4, with 7 bases identical to TRBD1. Germline CDR1 SEHNR, CDR2 FQNEAQ (reference sequence). This CDR3 region has 15 residues. Losses at the gene ends were 2 bases for V and 4 bases for J; bases not matched to a gene: 5. CDR3 sequence (DNA): TGTGCCAGCAGCTTACCCGGACAGGAGAAAAACATTCAGTACTTC. Translated, it gives CASSLPGQEKNIQYF.

This clonotype was observed at least ten times. This rearrangement joins TRBV19 to TRBJ1-6; 7 bases map to TRBD1. Trimming removed 5 bases from V and 14 bases from J; junction bases left unmatched: 12. The CDR3 consists of 14 residues. Germline CDR1 reads LNHDA; CDR2 reads SQIVND (reference sequence). The CDR3 sequence: CASSPFPPTGSLHF. The CDR3 coding sequence is TGTGCCAGTAGTCCGTTCCCCCCGACAGGGTCCCTCCACTTT. Variable domain in full (rest from reference TRBV19 and TRBJ1-6): DGGITQSPKYLFRKEGQNVTLSCEQNLNHDAMYWYRQDPGQGLRLIYYSQIVNDFQKGDIAEGYSVSREKKESFPLTVTSAQKNPTAFYLCASSPFPPTGSLHFGNGTRLTVT.

The rearrangement uses TRBV2 and TRBJ2-2, with TRBD2 as a possible D gene (5 bases). Germline loops: CDR1 SNHLY, CDR2 FYNNEI. The CDR3 has 11 residues. Trimming removed 7 bases at V and 9 bases at J, with 9 bases between. The CDR3 coding sequence is TGTGCCAGCACGGGGAGCCGGGAGCTGTTTTTT. This codes for CASTGSRELFF.

In its sample, this clonotype was seen many times. The chain is built from TRBV6-5 and TRBJ2-7; D remains unclear. This CDR3 spans 14 amino acids. CDR1 is MNHEY, CDR2 SVGAGI, per germline. V was trimmed by 0 bases and J by 3 bases, leaving 9 bases between them. In nucleotides, the CDR3 is TGTGCCAGCAGTTACTCGGCAGGTTACTACGAGCAGTACTTC. Translation gives CASSYSAGYYEQYF.

This clonotype was seen many times. The chain has TRBV14 and TRBJ2-1; possibly TRBD2 for D (6 bases). Germline V gene lookup returns CDR1 SGHDN and CDR2 FVKESK. V shed 6 bases and J shed 1 base, with 16 bases lying between them. The CDR3 loop spans 16 amino acids. The CDR3: CASSKTIADSYNEQFF. As DNA, the CDR3 is TGTGCCAGCAGTAAAACCATAGCGGATTCCTACAATGAGCAGTTCTTC. The full variable domain, completed using reference TRBV14 and TRBJ2-1, is EAGVTQFPSHSVIEKGQTVTLRCDPISGHDNLYWYRRVMGKEIKFLLHFVKESKQDESGMPNNRFLAERTGGTYSTLKVQPAELEDSGVYFCASSKTIADSYNEQFFGPGTRLTVL.

The table lists this clonotype with many counts. The rearrangement joins TRBV6-2 or TRBV6-3 to TRBJ1-5, with D uncertain. Germline V gene lookup returns CDR1 MNHEY and CDR2 SVGEGT. Between the trimmed V and J ends, which lost 2 bases and 5 bases, there was a span of 10 bases. The CDR3 consists of 14 residues. CDR3 sequence: CASSYERTYQPQHF. In DNA, the CDR3 is TGTGCCAGCAGTTACGAGAGGACGTATCAGCCCCAGCATTTT.

At least ten counts were recorded for this clonotype. The chain combines TRBV7-6 with TRBJ1-1; unclear D gene. Trimming cost V 3 bases and J 3 bases, with 11 bases left between them. This CDR3 contains 14 residues. Germline values: CDR1 SGHVS, CDR2 FNYEAQ. The CDR3 nucleotides read TGTGCCAGCAGCTTTGGGCGGGGTGACACTGAAGCTTTCTTT. This gives the protein CASSFGRGDTEAFF.

The J gene is TRBJ1-2, the V gene TRBV19, with D possibly TRBD1 on 5 matching bases. Trimming took off 0 bases at V and 0 bases at J, with 14 bases between the two ends. CDR3 length: 17 amino acids. Germline CDR1 and CDR2: LNHDA and SQIVND (reference sequence). DNA of the CDR3: TGTGCCAGTAGTATAGATCGGGACCGCGATTCTAACTATGGCTACACCTTC. Its translation: CASSIDRDRDSNYGYTF.

The V call is TRBV19, the J call TRBJ1-5, with D possibly TRBD1 on 6 matching bases. From germline, CDR1 is LNHDA and CDR2 SQIVND (reference sequence). V lost 5 bases, J lost 6 bases, and 14 bases lay in between. The CDR3 has 14 amino acids. DNA for the CDR3: TGTGCCAGTAGTTCCACAGGGCCCACTCAGCCCCAGCATTTT. This codes for CASSSTGPTQPQHF.

DNA for the CDR3: TGTGCCAGCAGCTTTCTGGGCAGGGGCAATCAGCCCCAGCATTTT. It translates to CASSFLGRGNQPQHF. The chain couples TRBV7-2 to TRBJ1-5; perhaps TRBD1 as D (5 bases). Germline CDR1 SGHTA, CDR2 FQGNSA. This CDR3 is built from 15 residues. V dropped 3 bases and J dropped 2 bases, with 11 bases sitting between them.

This clonotype appeared once. The V and J genes are TRBV7-2 and TRBJ2-2; 8 positions match TRBD2. With V trimmed by 3 bases and J by 7 bases, 10 bases remained unmatched. Germline V gene data show CDR1 as SGHTA and CDR2 as FQGNSA. CDR3 size: 16 residues. This CDR3 reads CASSFTGGRANGELFF. The CDR3 DNA reads as TGTGCCAGCAGCTTTACGGGGGGGAGGGCCAACGGGGAGCTGTTTTTT.

This clonotype has a count of ten or more. One base away lies a much larger clone, so this may be a sequencing read error. This sequence joins TRBV5-1 and TRBJ1-4; a weak D match, TRBD1 (5 bases). Per the germline V gene, CDR1 is SGHRS and CDR2 is YFSETQ. This CDR3 has 13 residues. The CDR3 nucleotides read TGCGCCAGCAATTCGGGGACGGAAGAAAACCTGTTTTTT. Translated: CASNSGTEENLFF.

This chain joins TRBV7-2 and TRBJ2-7; 9 bases match TRBD2. This CDR3 contains 14 residues. V lost 1 base to trimming and J lost 5 bases; unmatched junction nucleotides: 3. Germline values: CDR1 SGHTA, CDR2 FQGNSA. This CDR3 is CASSLEASGNEQYF. For the CDR3, the DNA is TGTGCCAGCAGCTTAGAGGCTAGCGGGAACGAGCAGTACTTC. The full variable domain, with the rest looked up from reference TRBV7-2 and TRBJ2-7, is GAGVSQSPSNKVTEKGKDVELRCDPISGHTALYWYRQSLGQGLEFLIYFQGNSAPDKSGLPSDRFSAERTGGSVSTLTIQRTQQEDSAVYLCASSLEASGNEQYFGPGTRLTVT.

This clonotype is medium-sized by share. This sequence joins TRBV6-5 and TRBJ2-6, with D tentatively TRBD2 (7 bases). Germline V gene sequence: CDR1 MNHEY, CDR2 SVGAGI. The length of the CDR3 is 16 residues. V was pared by 7 bases and J by 3 bases, with 16 bases between. In nucleotides, the CDR3 is TGTGCCAGCACGCCTAGGGGGGGCTTTGGGGCCAACGTCCTGACTTTC. Amino acid sequence: CASTPRGGFGANVLTF.